This T cell receptor (beta chain) was retrieved from a study of blood T cell repertoires in COVID-19 (dated by TCRdb to the early 2020s). Study-level background: The collaborator samples originated in the United States, Italy and Spain and spanned the acute and convalescent phases of COVID-19. The prospective study material was composed of cDNA or gDNA derived from T cells, B-cell-depleted T cells, or PBMCs. Deeply sampled blood TCRbeta repertoires from subjects exposed to, actively infected with, or recovered from COVID-19 were included in the dataset. The repertoires were released in a freely available public database intended as a resource for research on the immune response to SARS-CoV-2. The samples were drawn from the first 160 participants of the ongoing ImmuneRACE study and from over 950 subjects provided by 6 global collaborators. Sample metadata almost always included a de-identified subject ID, COVID-19 status, age in years and sex. Where HLA class I and class II types were available, the types were taken from metadata supplied by the sample provider, not from assay-based typing. Overall study results and their limits: Clinical and demographic metadata were provided uncurated, with the amount varying by source and participant.

The immunoSEQ Assay, a bias-controlled multiplex PCR, was used to amplify TCRbeta CDR3 regions from genomic DNA. On the study's bioinformatics: Nucleated cell counts per sample were estimated from amplification of reference gene primers within the assay. To quantify the absolute abundance of each unique TCRbeta CDR3 rearrangement, sequence reads were collapsed and filtered. For each sample, productive Simpson clonality was calculated as the square root of Simpson's diversity index across productive rearrangements. Here the immuneACCESS table is served through TCRdb, limited to in-frame sequences with V and J called. Missing clones are a known gap in these copies; in checked studies unresolved V genes cover under half, and the rest lacks a known reason. The D gene and trimming were derived from the DNA, and the V and J assignments and clone size from that table. Within this sample are fewer than 200,000 clones, with about 85% of them counted one time only. The ten most abundant clones make up about 9.4% of the sample.

Each collaborating institution followed its own protocols to collect whole blood in K2EDTA tubes. Collaborator samples were shipped for TCRbeta analysis as frozen whole blood, isolated PBMCs, or DNA extracted from either sample type. According to the germline V gene, CDR1 reads SGHTA and CDR2 reads FQGNSA. Trimming takes 3 bases off V and 5 bases off J; junction bases not matched to a gene: 12. The CDR3 starts with the cysteine, ends with the phenylalanine, and has 16 residues. Only the CDR3 portion is preserved as DNA: 48 bases, with reading frame beginning at the first base. As concerns this clone: The clone's antigen remains unknown. Per-base qualities were not stored, and no clone one base away is much larger.

Recombination joined TRBV7-2 with TRBJ2-5, with 7 bases aligning to TRBD1. The sequenced sample was peripheral blood. This TCR was recovered from a woman aged 80 or over with acute or convalescent COVID-19. At the DNA level, the sequence is TGTGCCAGCAGCTTCCGCCCCAGAGGGGGCGCGGAGACCCAGTACTTC. It specifies CASSFRPRGGAETQYF.